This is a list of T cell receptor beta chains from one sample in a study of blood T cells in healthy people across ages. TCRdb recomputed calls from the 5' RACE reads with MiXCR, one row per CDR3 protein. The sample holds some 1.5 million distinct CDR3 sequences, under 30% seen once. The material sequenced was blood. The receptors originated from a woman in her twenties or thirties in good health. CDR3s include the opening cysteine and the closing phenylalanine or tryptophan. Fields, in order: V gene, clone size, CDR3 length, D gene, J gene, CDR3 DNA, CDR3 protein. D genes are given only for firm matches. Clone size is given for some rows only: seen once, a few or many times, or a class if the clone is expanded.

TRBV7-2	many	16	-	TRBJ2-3	TGTGCCAGCAGCCTCCCGGTTGCGGGGAAGACAGATACGCAGTATTTT	CASSLPVAGKTDTQYF
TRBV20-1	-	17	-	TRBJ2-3	TGCAGTGCTAGAGATCGGAAACAGGGCGCCAGCACAGATACGCAGTATTTT	CSARDRKQGASTDTQYF
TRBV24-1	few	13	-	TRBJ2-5	TGTGCCACCAGTACACCCCCGTCGGAGACCCAGTACTTC	CATSTPPSETQYF
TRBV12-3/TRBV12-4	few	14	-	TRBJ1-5	TGTGCCAGCAGGGGTGGGGCAGTCAATCAGCCCCAGCATTTT	CASRGGAVNQPQHF
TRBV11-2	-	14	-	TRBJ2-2	TGTGCCAGCAGCTTCGGCTTGGCAACCGGGGAGCTGTTTTTT	CASSFGLATGELFF
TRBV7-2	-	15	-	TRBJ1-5	TGTGCCAGCAGCTTAGATACGTCAGGCAATCAGCCCCAGCATTTT	CASSLDTSGNQPQHF
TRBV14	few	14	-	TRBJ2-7	TGTGCCAGCGAACCGATAACAGGAGTACGGGAGCAGTACTTC	CASEPITGVREQYF
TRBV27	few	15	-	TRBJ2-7	TGTGCCAGCAGTTTATTCTGGGAATCCCGCTACGAGCAGTACTTC	CASSLFWESRYEQYF
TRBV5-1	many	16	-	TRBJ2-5	TGCGCCAGCAGCCGGTTTGAAACAGGGATCCAAGAGACCCAGTACTTC	CASSRFETGIQETQYF
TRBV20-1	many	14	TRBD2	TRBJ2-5	TGCAGTGCCCCTAGCGGGGAGGCCCAAGAGACCCAGTACTTC	CSAPSGEAQETQYF
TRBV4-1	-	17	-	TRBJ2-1	TGCGCCAGCAACCAAGATCTAGCAGAGAGCTCCTACAATGAGCAGTTCTTC	CASNQDLAESSYNEQFF
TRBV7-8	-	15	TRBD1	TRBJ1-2	TGTGCCAGCAGTCTCCAGGGGGAAGCTTCGTTCGGCTACACCTTC	CASSLQGEASFGYTF
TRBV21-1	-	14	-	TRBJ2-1	TGTGCCCGACCTCTAAGCGGGAGGGCCGTTGAGCAGTTCTTC	CARPLSGRAVEQFF
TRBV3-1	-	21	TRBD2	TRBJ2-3	TGTGCCAGCAGCCAAGAGTTCGAACTAGCGGCAGTTTATGAACGCACAGATACGCAGTATTTT	CASSQEFELAAVYERTDTQYF
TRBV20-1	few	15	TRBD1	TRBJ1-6	TGCAGTGCTAAAAAACAGGGGGCGGGTAATTCACCCCTCCACTTT	CSAKKQGAGNSPLHF
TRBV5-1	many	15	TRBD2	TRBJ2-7	TGCGCCAGCAGCTTGGGGCTAGCGGAACCCTACGAGCAGTACTTC	CASSLGLAEPYEQYF
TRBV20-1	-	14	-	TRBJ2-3	TGCAGTGCGCGGGGACGCCCCCGTCTAGATACGCAGTATTTT	CSARGRPRLDTQYF
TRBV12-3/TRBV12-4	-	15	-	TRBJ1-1	TGTGCCAGCAGTTTTGAGGGGGGGATGAACACTGAAGCTTTCTTT	CASSFEGGMNTEAFF
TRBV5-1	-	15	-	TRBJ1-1	TGCGCCAGCAGGTGGGGGGACCCAATGAACACTGAAGCTTTCTTT	CASRWGDPMNTEAFF
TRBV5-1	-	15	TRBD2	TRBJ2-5	TGCGCCAGCAGCCCAAACAGGACTAGTCAAGAGACCCAGTACTTC	CASSPNRTSQETQYF
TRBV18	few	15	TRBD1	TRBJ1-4	TGTGCCAGCTCATCGACCGGGACAGGGGTAGAAAAACTGTTTTTT	CASSSTGTGVEKLFF
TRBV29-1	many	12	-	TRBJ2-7	TGCAGCGTTGTGGGCACCGCCTACGAGCAGTACTTC	CSVVGTAYEQYF
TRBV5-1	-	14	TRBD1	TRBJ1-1	TGCGCCAGCAACCTGGGACAGGCGGACCCAGGTACTTTCTTT	CASNLGQADPGTFF
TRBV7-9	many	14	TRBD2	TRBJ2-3	TGTGCCAGCAGGGGGACTAGCGTTGTAGATACGCAGTATTTT	CASRGTSVVDTQYF
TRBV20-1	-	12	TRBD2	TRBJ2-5	TGCAGTGCTAGAGACAGCGGGGGGACCCAGTACTTC	CSARDSGGTQYF
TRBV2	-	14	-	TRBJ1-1	TGTGCCAGCACCGGACAGCGTATGAACACTGAAGCTTTCTTT	CASTGQRMNTEAFF
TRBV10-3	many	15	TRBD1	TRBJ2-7	TGTGCCATCAGTTACGGGACAGGGGACGTCTACGAGCAGTACTTC	CAISYGTGDVYEQYF
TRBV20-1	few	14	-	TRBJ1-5	TGCAGTGCTAGAGATGCACGGTACAATCAGCCCCAGCATTTT	CSARDARYNQPQHF
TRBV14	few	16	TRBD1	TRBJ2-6	TGTGCCAGCAGCCGGACAGGGTGGCGTGGGGCCAACGTCCTGACTTTC	CASSRTGWRGANVLTF
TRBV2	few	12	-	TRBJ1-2	TGTGCCAGCAGCACAGGGTACCTCGGCTACACCTTC	CASSTGYLGYTF
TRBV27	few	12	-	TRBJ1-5	TGTGCCTTTTGGGACATTGGGCAGCCCCAGCATTTT	CAFWDIGQPQHF
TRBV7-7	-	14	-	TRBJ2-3	TGTGCCAGCAGCCGACTACGGGGCGACGATACGCAGTATTTT	CASSRLRGDDTQYF
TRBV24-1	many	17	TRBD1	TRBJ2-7	TGTGCCACCAGTGATCCCCAGGACAGGGATACCCCCTACGAGCAGTACTTC	CATSDPQDRDTPYEQYF
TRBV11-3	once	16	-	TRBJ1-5	TGTGCCGTCGCCCGGGGAGTCCGCCATAGCAATCAGCCCCAGCATTTT	CAVARGVRHSNQPQHF
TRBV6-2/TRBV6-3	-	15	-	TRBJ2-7	TGTGTCAGCAGTCAACGGGGAATTTCGCCGGACGAGCAGTACTTC	CVSSQRGISPDEQYF
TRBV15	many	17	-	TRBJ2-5	TGTGCCACCAGCAGAGATCGTGGGGGCCTACACCAAGAGACCCAGTACTTC	CATSRDRGGLHQETQYF
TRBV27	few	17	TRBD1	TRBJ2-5	TGTGCCAGCAGTTTATCACTGGGACAGGGGCCCTCGCAGACCCAGTACTTC	CASSLSLGQGPSQTQYF
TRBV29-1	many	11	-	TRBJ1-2	TGCAGCGCCTGGGGGGGCGATGGCTACACCTTC	CSAWGGDGYTF
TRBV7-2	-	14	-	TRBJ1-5	TGCGCCAGTTCAGCGGGGGGAGGCAATCAGCCCCAGCATTTT	CASSAGGGNQPQHF
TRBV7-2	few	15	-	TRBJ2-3	TGTGCCAGCAGCTCGAGGTGGACCCGCACAGATACGCAGTATTTT	CASSSRWTRTDTQYF
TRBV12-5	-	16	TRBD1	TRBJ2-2	TGTGCTAGTGGTTTGGCCAGACAGGGTGGGACCGGGGAGCTGTTTTTT	CASGLARQGGTGELFF
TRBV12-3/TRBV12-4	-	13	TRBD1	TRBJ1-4	TGTGCCAGCAGTTTGGGGGGACAGGCAAAACTGTTTTTT	CASSLGGQAKLFF
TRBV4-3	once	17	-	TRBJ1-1	TGCGCCAGCAGCCTAAACCCCCTTGGGGGGGTGGGCACTGAAGCTTTCTTT	CASSLNPLGGVGTEAFF
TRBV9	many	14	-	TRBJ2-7	TGTGCCAGCAGCGTTACCGACTTTCCCTACGAGCAGTACTTC	CASSVTDFPYEQYF
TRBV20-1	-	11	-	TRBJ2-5	TGCAGTGCTGCACCTACTTCGACCCAGTACTTC	CSAAPTSTQYF
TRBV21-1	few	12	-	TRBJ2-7	TGTGCCAGCAGCAAAGTAGAGGACGAGCAGTACTTC	CASSKVEDEQYF
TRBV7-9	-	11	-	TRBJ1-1	TGTGCCAGCACCCCGGGTACTGAAGCTTTCTTT	CASTPGTEAFF
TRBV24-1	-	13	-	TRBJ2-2	TGTGCCACCAGTGATGAGGTAACCGGGGAGCTGTTTTTT	CATSDEVTGELFF
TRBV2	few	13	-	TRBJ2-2	TGTGCCAGCAGCACCGAGGGAGCGGGGGAGCTGTTTTTT	CASSTEGAGELFF
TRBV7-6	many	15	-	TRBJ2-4	TGTGCCAGCAGCTCACAGAACCGACCCCCAGGGGTTCAGTACTTC	CASSSQNRPPGVQYF
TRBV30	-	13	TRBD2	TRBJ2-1	TGTGCCTGGACGGGGGGGCGTTCGCATGAGCAGTTCTTC	CAWTGGRSHEQFF
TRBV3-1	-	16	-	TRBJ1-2	TGTGCCAGCAGCCAAGATCGGGCCGGAATACCCTATGGCTACACCTTC	CASSQDRAGIPYGYTF
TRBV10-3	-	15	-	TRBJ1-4	TGTGCCATCAGTGAGTCAAACCCAACTAATGAAAAACTGTTTTTT	CAISESNPTNEKLFF
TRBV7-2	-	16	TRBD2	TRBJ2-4	TGTGCCAGCAGCTTAGGTGCGCGGGGGAGATACAATGAGCAGTACTTC	CASSLGARGRYNEQYF
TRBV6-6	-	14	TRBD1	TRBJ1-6	TGTGCCAGCAGTATGGGACAGACTAATTCACCCCTCCACTTT	CASSMGQTNSPLHF